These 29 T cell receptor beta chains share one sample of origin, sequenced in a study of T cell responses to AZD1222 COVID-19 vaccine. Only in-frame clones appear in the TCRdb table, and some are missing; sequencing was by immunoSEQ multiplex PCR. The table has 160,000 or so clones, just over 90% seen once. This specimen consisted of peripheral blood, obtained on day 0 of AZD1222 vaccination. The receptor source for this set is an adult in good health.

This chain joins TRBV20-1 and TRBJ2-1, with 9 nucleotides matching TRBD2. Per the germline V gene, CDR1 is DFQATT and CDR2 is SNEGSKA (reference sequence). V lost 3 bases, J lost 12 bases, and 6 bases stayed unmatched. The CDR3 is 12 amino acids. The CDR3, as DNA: TGCAGTGCTAGTAAAGGAGCGGGAGGGCAGTTCTTC. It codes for CSASKGAGGQFF.

The CDR3 here is CASTLAGVEAGELFF. Written as DNA, the CDR3 is TGTGCCAGCACCTTAGCGGGAGTTGAGGCCGGGGAGCTGTTTTTT. V usage is TRBV28 and J usage is TRBJ2-2; 9 bases align to TRBD2. V dropped 7 bases and J dropped 6; count of bases not matched to a gene: 9. This CDR3 is 15 amino acids long. Germline V gives CDR1 MDHEN, CDR2 SYDVKM.

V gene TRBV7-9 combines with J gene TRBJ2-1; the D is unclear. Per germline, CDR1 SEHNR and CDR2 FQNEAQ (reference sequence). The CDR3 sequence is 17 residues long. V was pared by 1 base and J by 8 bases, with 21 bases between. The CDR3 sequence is CASSLEAGGPAMDEQFF. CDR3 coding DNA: TGTGCCAGCAGCTTAGAGGCTGGCGGACCCGCGATGGATGAGCAGTTCTTC.

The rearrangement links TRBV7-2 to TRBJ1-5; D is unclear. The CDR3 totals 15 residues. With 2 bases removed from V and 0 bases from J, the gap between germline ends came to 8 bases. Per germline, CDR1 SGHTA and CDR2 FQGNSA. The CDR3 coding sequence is TGTGCCAGCAGCTTAAACAGCTATAGCAATCAGCCCCAGCATTTT. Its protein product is CASSLNSYSNQPQHF.

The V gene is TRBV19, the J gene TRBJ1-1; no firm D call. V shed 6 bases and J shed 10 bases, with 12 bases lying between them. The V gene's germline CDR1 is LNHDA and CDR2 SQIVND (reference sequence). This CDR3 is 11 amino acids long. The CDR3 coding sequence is TGTGCCAGTAGGTCGGGGTTTCGAGCTTTCTTT. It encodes CASRSGFRAFF.

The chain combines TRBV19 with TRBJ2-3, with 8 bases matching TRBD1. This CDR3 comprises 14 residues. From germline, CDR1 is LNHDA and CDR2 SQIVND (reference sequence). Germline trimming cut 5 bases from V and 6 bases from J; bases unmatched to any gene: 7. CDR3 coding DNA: TGTGCCAGTAGTCCCCGGACAGGGTTTGATACGCAGTATTTT. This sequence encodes CASSPRTGFDTQYF.

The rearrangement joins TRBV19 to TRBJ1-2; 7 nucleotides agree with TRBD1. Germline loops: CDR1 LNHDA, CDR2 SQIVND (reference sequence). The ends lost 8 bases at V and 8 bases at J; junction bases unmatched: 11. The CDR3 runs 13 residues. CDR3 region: CASGESTGSGYTF. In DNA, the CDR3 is TGTGCCAGTGGAGAATCGACAGGGAGCGGCTACACCTTC.

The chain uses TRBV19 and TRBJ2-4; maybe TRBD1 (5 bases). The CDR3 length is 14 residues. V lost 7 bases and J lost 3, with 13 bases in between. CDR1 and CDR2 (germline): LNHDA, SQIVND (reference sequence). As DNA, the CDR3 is TGTGCCAGTAAGGGGCACGGTGACAAAAACATTCAGTACTTC. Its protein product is CASKGHGDKNIQYF.

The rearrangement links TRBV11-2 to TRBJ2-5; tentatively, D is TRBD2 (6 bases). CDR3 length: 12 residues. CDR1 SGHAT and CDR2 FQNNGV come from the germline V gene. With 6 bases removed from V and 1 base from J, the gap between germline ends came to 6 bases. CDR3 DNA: TGTGCCAGCAGGGGACTCCAAGAGACCCAGTACTTC. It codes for CASRGLQETQYF.

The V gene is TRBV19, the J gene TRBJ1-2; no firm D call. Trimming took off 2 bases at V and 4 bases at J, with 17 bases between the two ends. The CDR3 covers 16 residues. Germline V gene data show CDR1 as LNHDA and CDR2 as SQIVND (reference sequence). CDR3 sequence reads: CASSISPDTAGYGYTF. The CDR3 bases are TGTGCCAGTAGTATATCGCCCGACACCGCTGGCTATGGCTACACCTTC.

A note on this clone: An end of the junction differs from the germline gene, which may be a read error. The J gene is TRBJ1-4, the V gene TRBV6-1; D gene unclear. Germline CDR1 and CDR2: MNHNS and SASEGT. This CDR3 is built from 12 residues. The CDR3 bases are TGTGCCAGCAGTGACGCCGGTGCGACGGTAAATTTT. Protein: CASSDAGATVNF.

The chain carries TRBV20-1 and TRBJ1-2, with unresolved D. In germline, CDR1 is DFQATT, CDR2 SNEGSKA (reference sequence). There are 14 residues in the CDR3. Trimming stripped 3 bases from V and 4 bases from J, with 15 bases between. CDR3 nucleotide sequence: TGCAGTGCTAGTGAACAGCCGGAGGGCTATGGCTACACCTTC. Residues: CSASEQPEGYGYTF.

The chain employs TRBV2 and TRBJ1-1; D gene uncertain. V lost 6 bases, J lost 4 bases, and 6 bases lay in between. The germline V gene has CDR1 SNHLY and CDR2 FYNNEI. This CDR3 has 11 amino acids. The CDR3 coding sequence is TGTGCCAGCAGAGTATTCACTGAAGCTTTCTTT. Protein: CASRVFTEAFF.

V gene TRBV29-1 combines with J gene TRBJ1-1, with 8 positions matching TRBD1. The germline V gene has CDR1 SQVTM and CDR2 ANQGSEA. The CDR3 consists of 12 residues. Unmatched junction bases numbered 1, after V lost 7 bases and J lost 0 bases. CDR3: CSGQGMNTEAFF. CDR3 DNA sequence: TGCAGCGGACAGGGGATGAACACTGAAGCTTTCTTT.

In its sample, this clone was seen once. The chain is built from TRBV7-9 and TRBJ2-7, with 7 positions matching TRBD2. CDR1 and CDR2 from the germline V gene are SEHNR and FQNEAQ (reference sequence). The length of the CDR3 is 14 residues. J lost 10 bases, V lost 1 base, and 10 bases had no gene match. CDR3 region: CASSLDGEGHAQYF. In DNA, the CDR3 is TGTGCCAGCAGCTTAGACGGGGAGGGGCACGCCCAGTACTTC. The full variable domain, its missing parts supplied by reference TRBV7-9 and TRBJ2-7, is DTGVSQNPRHKITKRGQNVTFRCDPISEHNRLYWYRQTLGQGPEFLTYFQNEAQLEKSRLLSDRFSAERPKGSFSTLEIQRTEQGDSAMYLCASSLDGEGHAQYFGPGTRLTVT.

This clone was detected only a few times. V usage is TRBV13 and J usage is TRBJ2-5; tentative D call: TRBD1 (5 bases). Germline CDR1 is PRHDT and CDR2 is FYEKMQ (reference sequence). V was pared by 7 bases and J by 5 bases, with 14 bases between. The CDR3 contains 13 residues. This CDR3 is CASTYQGMETQYF. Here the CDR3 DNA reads TGTGCCAGCACTTACCAGGGTATGGAGACCCAGTACTTC.

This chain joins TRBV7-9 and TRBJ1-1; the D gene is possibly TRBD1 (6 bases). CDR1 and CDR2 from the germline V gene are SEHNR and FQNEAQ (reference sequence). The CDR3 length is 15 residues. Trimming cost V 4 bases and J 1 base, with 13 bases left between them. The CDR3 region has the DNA TGTGCCAGCAGCTCCGCCCTGACAGGGAACACTGAAGCTTTCTTT. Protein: CASSSALTGNTEAFF.

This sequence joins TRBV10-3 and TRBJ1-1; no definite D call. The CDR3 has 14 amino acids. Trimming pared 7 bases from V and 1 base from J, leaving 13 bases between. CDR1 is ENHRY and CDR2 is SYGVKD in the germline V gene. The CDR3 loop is CAIKSVGGNTEAFF. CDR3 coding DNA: TGTGCCATCAAGTCGGTTGGAGGGAACACTGAAGCTTTCTTT.

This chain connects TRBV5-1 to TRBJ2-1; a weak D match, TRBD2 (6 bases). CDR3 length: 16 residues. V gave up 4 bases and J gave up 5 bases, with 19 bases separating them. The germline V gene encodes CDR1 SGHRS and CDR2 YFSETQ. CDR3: CASSPPFAEGNNEQFF. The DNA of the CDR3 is TGCGCCAGCAGCCCCCCTTTCGCGGAGGGGAACAATGAGCAGTTCTTC.

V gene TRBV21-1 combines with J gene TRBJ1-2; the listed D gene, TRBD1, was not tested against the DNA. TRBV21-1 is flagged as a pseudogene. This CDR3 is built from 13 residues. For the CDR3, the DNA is TGTGCCAGCAGGACAGGGGTCCGTAAAGGCTACACCTTC. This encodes CASRTGVRKGYTF.

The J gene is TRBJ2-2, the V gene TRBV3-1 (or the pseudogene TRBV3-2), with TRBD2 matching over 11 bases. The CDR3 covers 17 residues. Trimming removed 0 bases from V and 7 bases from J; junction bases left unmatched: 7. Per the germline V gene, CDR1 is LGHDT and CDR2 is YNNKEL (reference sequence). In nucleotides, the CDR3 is TGTGCCAGCAGCCAAGAGATAGCGGGAGGGCCTAGCGGGGAGCTGTTTTTT. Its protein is CASSQEIAGGPSGELFF.

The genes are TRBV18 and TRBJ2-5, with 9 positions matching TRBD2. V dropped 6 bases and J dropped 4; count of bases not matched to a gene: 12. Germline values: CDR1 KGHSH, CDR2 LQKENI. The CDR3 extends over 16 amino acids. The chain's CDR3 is CASSSYPSGTAETQYF. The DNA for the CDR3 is TGTGCCAGCTCCTCCTATCCTAGCGGGACGGCAGAGACCCAGTACTTC.

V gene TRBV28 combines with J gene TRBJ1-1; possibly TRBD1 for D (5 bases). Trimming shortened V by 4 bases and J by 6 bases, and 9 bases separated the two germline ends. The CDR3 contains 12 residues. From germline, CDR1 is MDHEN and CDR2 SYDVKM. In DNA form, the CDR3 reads TGTGCCAGCAGTTCCCCGGGGGCTGAAGCTTTCTTT. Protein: CASSSPGAEAFF.

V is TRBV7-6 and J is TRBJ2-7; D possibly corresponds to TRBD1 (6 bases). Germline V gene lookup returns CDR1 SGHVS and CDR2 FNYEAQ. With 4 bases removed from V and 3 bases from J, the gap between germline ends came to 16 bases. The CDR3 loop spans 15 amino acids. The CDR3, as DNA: TGTGCCAGCAGCTATGCCACAGGGACATACTACGAGCAGTACTTC. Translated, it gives CASSYATGTYYEQYF.

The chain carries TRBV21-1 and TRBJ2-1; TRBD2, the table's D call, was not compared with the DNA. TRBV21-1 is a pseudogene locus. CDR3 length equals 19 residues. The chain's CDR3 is CASSKARASGRAFSNEQFF. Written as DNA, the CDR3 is TGTGCCAGCAGCAAAGCCAGGGCTAGCGGGAGGGCCTTTAGCAATGAGCAGTTCTTC.

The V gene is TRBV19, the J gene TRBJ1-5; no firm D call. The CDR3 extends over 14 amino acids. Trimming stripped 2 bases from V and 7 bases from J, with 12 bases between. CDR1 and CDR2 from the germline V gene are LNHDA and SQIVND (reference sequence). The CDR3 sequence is CASSIKWSGQPQHF. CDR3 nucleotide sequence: TGTGCCAGTAGTATAAAGTGGAGCGGCCAGCCCCAGCATTTT.

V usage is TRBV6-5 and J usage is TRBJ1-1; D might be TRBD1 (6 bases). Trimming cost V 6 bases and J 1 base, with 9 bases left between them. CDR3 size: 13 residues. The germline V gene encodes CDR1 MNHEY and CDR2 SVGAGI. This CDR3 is CASRGGSNTEAFF. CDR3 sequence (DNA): TGTGCCAGCAGGGGGGGCTCGAACACTGAAGCTTTCTTT.

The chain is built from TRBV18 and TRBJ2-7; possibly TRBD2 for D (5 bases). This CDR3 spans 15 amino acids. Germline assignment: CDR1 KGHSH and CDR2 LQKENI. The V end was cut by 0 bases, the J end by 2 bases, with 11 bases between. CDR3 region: CASSPPQNGAYEQYF. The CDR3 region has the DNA TGTGCCAGCTCACCACCCCAGAACGGGGCCTACGAGCAGTACTTC.

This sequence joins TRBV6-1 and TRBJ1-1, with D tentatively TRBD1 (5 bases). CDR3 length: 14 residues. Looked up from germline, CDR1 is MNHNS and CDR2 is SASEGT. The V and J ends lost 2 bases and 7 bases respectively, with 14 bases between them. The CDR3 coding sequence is TGTGCCAGCAGTGAATTGGGTACTAGGGGTGAAGCTTTCTTT. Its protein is CASSELGTRGEAFF.